The T cell receptor (beta chain) under discussion was sequenced for a study of blood T cell repertoires in COVID-19. Only in-frame clones appear in the TCRdb table, and some are missing; sequencing was by immunoSEQ multiplex PCR. The table has 80,000 to 90,000 clones, 70% to 90% seen once; the top ten hold under 3.5%. Per germline, CDR1 SNHLY and CDR2 FYNNEI. Trimming cost V 4 bases and J 5 bases, with 8 bases left between them. The CDR3 is 12 amino acids. This receptor was identified in a woman of 80 years or more with COVID-19, enrolled during active disease. The V and J genes are TRBV2 and TRBJ2-5, with a tentative D call TRBD1 (5 bases). Sequencing was carried out using peripheral blood. Here the CDR3 reads CASSVGQETQYF. The CDR3 region has the DNA TGTGCCAGCAGTGTGGGGCAGGAGACCCAGTACTTC. Complete variable domain (other parts from reference TRBV2 and TRBJ2-5): EPEVTQTPSHQVTQMGQEVILRCVPISNHLYFYWYRQILGQKVEFLVSFYNNEISEKSEIFDDQFSVERPDGSNFTLKIRSTKLEDSAMYFCASSVGQETQYFGPGTRLLVL.